Following are 12 T cell receptor beta chains from one sample sequenced in a study of T cell repertoires in cytomegalovirus infection. These receptors lack a known antigen. TCRdb re-analysed the reads in MiXCR, keeping a single row per CDR3 protein. The sample has some 500,000 distinct CDR3 sequences; around 35% are singletons. Specimen: cultured PBMCs, collected from culture after CMV antigen stimulation. The receptor source for this set is a human donor in good health (CMV status not recorded). Some clones in this sample may be carry-over from other donors' samples.

The chain combines TRBV7-8 with TRBJ1-6; D perhaps matches TRBD1 (6 bases). Germline-derived CDR1 and CDR2 are SGHVS and FQNEAQ. Trimming removed 6 bases at V and 0 bases at J, with 21 bases between. CDR3 size: 19 residues. The CDR3, as DNA: TGTGCCAGCAGTCACGCCGCGGTTCAGGGGAGCTCCTATAATTCACCCCTCCACTTT. This encodes CASSHAAVQGSSYNSPLHF.

The chain links TRBV5-5 to TRBJ2-3; D not certain. There are 14 residues in the CDR3. Between the trimmed V and J ends, which lost 2 bases and 0 bases, there was a span of 7 bases. Per the germline V gene, CDR1 is SGHKS and CDR2 is YYEKEE (reference sequence). CDR3 loop: CASSFWLSTDTQYF. DNA for the CDR3: TGTGCCAGCAGCTTCTGGTTGAGCACAGATACGCAGTATTTT.

Here the CDR3 DNA reads TGCAGCGTTGCGGGAGATTATAGCAATCAGCCCCAGCATTTT. Translation: CSVAGDYSNQPQHF. The V call is TRBV29-1, the J call TRBJ1-5; D gene uncertain. Per germline, CDR1 SQVTM and CDR2 ANQGSEA. The CDR3 runs to 14 residues. V lost 4 bases and J lost 0, with 10 bases in between.

A few counts support this clonotype. The CDR3 DNA is TGTGCCAGCAGCTTAGCGGGAGGGCTGGACATTCAGTACTTC. Its protein product is CASSLAGGLDIQYF. The V call is TRBV7-2, the J call TRBJ2-4; 7 nucleotides match TRBD2. V was clipped by 0 bases and J by 8 bases; unmatched bases: 4. The germline V gene encodes CDR1 SGHTA and CDR2 FQGNSA. The length of the CDR3 is 14 residues.

This clonotype showed up just a few times. The chain links TRBV28 to TRBJ2-1; 13 bases map to TRBD2. The CDR3 spans 17 residues. Losses at the gene ends were 6 bases for V and 8 bases for J; bases not matched to a gene: 13. CDR1 is MDHEN, CDR2 SYDVKM, per germline. The CDR3 loop is CASSRGLAGVVEDEQFF. The CDR3 DNA is TGTGCCAGCAGCCGCGGACTAGCGGGAGTAGTTGAGGATGAGCAGTTCTTC.

The chain combines TRBV12-3 or TRBV12-4 with TRBJ1-3; D is unclear. Trimming took 4 bases from V and 3 from J, leaving 19 bases between them. This CDR3 spans 17 amino acids. This CDR3 is CASSSTSRENHGNTIYF. The DNA for the CDR3 is TGTGCCAGCAGTTCCACTTCCCGGGAGAACCATGGAAACACCATATATTTT.

A few counts support this clonotype. The chain carries TRBV7-9 and TRBJ1-2; perhaps TRBD1 as D (6 bases). Trimming shortened V by 6 bases and J by 1 base, and 15 bases separated the two germline ends. The CDR3 length is 15 residues. The germline V gene has CDR1 SEHNR and CDR2 FQNEAQ (reference sequence). CDR3 bases: TGTGCCAGCAGTGTCCAGAACAGGGTTAACTATGGCTACACCTTC. It translates to CASSVQNRVNYGYTF.

The chain combines TRBV7-3 with TRBJ2-1, with TRBD2 matching 10 bases. CDR1 is SGHTA and CDR2 is FQGTGA in the germline V gene. This CDR3 has 15 amino acids. Trimming took 4 bases from V and 2 from J; bases not matched to a gene: 2. The CDR3 nucleotides are TGTGCCAGCAGCTCTAGCGGGGGCCCCTACAATGAGCAGTTCTTC. Translating gives CASSSSGGPYNEQFF.

This clonotype was picked up a small number of times. The CDR3 protein is CASSPGLGTEAFF. The DNA of the CDR3 is TGTGCCAGTAGTCCCGGACTGGGGACTGAAGCTTTCTTT. This rearrangement joins TRBV19 to TRBJ1-1; no firm D call. Germline V gene sequence: CDR1 LNHDA, CDR2 SQIVND (reference sequence). V lost 5 bases to trimming and J lost 5 bases, with 12 bases between them. This CDR3 region has 13 residues. Full variable domain (remainder filled in from reference TRBV19 and TRBJ1-1): DGGITQSPKYLFRKEGQNVTLSCEQNLNHDAMYWYRQDPGQGLRLIYYSQIVNDFQKGDIAEGYSVSREKKESFPLTVTSAQKNPTAFYLCASSPGLGTEAFFGQGTRLTVV.

This clonotype was counted ten times or more. J is TRBJ2-1 and V is TRBV7-6; D gene uncertain. The germline V and J ends were trimmed by 9 bases and 15 bases, with 24 bases remaining between them. The CDR3 is 13 residues long. Germline CDR1 is SGHVS and CDR2 is FNYEAQ. CDR3 in amino acids: CASESPEARQSFF. CDR3 nucleotide sequence: TGTGCCAGTGAAAGTCCGGAAGCTCGTCAATCGTTCTTC. Based on the CDR3 plus reference TRBV7-6 and TRBJ2-1, the full variable domain is GAGVSQSPRYKVTKRGQDVALRCDPISGHVSLYWYRQALGQGPEFLTYFNYEAQQDKSGLPNDRFSAERPEGSISTLTIQRTEQRDSAMYRCASESPEARQSFFGPGTRLTVL.

This clonotype has a single count. The chain recombines TRBV20-1 with TRBJ2-4, with 7 bases matching TRBD2. Germline V gene data show CDR1 as DFQATT and CDR2 as SNEGSKA (reference sequence). The CDR3 length is 12 residues. CDR3 sequence reads: CSGSQGGEIQYF. The CDR3 DNA reads TGCAGCGGAAGCCAGGGAGGGGAAATTCAGTACTTC.

The chain employs TRBV7-2 and TRBJ2-3; 7 bases are a match to TRBD1. The CDR3 length is 15 residues. CDR1 and CDR2 from the germline V gene are SGHTA and FQGNSA. V dropped 5 bases and J dropped 1; count of bases not matched to a gene: 6. Here the CDR3 DNA reads TGTGCCAGCAGCACGGGACAGTCTGGCACAGATACGCAGTATTTT. It codes for CASSTGQSGTDTQYF.